This TCR beta chain was observed in a study of neurological immune-mediated disorders. Over 170 million TCR-beta sequences, together covering 15-18 subjects, were produced by every individual sequencing run that was carried out. In TCRdb, the 5' RACE reads were re-called with MiXCR into one record per CDR3 protein. The sample consists of about 51,000 distinct CDR3 sequences, around 17% of them appearing once. This CDR3 region has 14 residues. V was pared by 10 bases and J by 1 base, with 8 bases of the junction left unmatched. Unsorted libraries were prepared from 2 million PBMCs held at -80 C. The source is a man between 60 and 70 years old in good health. This chain joins TRBV12-3 or TRBV12-4 and TRBJ2-7, with 9 bases fitting TRBD2. Material: PBMCs. CDR3 sequence: CAITLTSGSYEQYF. CDR3 in DNA: TGTGCCATCACCCTGACTAGCGGATCCTACGAGCAGTACTTC.